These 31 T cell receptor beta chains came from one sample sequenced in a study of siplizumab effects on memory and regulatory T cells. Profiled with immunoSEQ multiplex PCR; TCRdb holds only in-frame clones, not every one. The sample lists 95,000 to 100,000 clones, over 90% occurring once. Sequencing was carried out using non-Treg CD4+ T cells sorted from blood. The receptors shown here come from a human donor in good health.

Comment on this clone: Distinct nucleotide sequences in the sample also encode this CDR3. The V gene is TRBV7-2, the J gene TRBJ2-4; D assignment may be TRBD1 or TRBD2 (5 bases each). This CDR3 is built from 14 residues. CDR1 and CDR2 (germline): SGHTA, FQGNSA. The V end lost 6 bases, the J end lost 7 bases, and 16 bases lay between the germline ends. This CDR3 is CASSQGSGVNIQYF. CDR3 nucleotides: TGTGCCAGCAGTCAGGGTTCCGGGGTCAACATTCAGTACTTC.

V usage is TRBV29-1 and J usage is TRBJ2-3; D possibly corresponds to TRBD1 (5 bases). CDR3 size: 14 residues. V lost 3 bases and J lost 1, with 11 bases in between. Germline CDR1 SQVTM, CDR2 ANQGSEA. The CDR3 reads CSVEQGDGTDTQYF. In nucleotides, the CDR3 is TGCAGCGTTGAGCAAGGGGATGGCACAGATACGCAGTATTTT.

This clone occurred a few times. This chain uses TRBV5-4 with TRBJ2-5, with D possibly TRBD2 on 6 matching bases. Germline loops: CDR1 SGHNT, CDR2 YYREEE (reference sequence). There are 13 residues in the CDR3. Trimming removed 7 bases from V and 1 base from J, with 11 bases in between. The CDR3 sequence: CASGGTPQETQYF. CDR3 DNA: TGTGCCAGCGGCGGGACGCCCCAAGAGACCCAGTACTTC.

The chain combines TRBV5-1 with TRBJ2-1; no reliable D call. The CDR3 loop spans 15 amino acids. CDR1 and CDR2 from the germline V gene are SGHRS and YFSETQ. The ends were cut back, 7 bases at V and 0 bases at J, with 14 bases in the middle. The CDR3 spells CASGTTASSYNEQFF. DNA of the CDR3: TGCGCCAGCGGAACGACTGCTAGCTCCTACAATGAGCAGTTCTTC. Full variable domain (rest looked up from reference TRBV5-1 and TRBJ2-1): KAGVTQTPRYLIKTRGQQVTLSCSPISGHRSVSWYQQTPGQGLQFLFEYFSETQRNKGNFPGRFSGRQFSNSRSEMNVSTLELGDSALYLCASGTTASSYNEQFFGPGTRLTVL.

In DNA, the CDR3 is TGTGCCAGCAGCTTGAGGGTCGGGGACACAACTAATGAAAAACTGTTTTTT. Translation: CASSLRVGDTTNEKLFF. The V and J genes are TRBV5-6 and TRBJ1-4; possible D gene TRBD1, 6 bases. This CDR3 region has 17 residues. Between the trimmed V and J ends, which lost 1 base and 0 bases, there was a span of 13 bases. CDR1 and CDR2 (germline): SGHDT, YYEEEE.

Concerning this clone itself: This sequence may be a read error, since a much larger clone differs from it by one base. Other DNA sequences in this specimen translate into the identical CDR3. The CDR3 region is CSASGETQYF. Here the CDR3 DNA reads TGCAGTGCTAGCGGAGAGACCCAGTACTTC. The chain links TRBV20-1 to TRBJ2-5; D is undetermined. The CDR3 totals 10 residues. V lost 3 bases, J lost 4 bases, and 3 bases lay in between. CDR1 is DFQATT and CDR2 is SNEGSKA in the germline V gene (reference sequence).

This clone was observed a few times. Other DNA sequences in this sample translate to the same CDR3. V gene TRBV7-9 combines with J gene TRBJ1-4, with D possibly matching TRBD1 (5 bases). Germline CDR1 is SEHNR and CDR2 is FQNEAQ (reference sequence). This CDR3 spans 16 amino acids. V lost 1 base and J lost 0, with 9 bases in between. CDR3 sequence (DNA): TGTGCCAGCAGCTTAGAAGCGGGGGCAACTAATGAAAAACTGTTTTTT. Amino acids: CASSLEAGATNEKLFF.

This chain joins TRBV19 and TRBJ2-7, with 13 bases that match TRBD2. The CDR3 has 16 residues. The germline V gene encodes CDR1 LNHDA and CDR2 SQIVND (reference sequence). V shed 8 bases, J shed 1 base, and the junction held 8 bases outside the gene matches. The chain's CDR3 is CASSGLAGLGSYEQYF. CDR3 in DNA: TGTGCCAGTTCGGGACTAGCGGGATTGGGTTCCTACGAGCAGTACTTC.

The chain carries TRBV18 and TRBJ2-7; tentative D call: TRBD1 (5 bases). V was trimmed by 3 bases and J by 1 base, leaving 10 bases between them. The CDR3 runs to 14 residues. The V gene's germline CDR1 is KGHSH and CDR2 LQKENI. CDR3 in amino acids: CASSPRQQSYEQYF. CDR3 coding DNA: TGTGCCAGCTCACCGAGACAGCAGTCCTACGAGCAGTACTTC.

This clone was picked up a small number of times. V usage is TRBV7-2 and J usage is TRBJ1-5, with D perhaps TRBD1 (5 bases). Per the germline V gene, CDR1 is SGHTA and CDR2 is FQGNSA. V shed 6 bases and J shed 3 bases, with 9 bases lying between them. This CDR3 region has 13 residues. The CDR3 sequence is CASSRDANQPQHF. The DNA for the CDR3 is TGTGCCAGCAGTCGGGACGCCAATCAGCCCCAGCATTTT.

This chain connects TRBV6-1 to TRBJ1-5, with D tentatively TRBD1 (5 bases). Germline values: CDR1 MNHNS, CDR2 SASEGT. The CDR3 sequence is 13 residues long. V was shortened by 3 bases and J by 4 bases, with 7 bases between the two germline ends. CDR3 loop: CASSEGVNQPQHF. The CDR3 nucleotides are TGTGCCAGCAGTGAGGGGGTAAATCAGCCCCAGCATTTT.

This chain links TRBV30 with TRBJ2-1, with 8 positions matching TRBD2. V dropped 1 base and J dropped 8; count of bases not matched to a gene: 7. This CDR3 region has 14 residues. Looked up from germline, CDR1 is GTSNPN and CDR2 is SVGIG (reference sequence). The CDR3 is CAWSDREGSDEQFF. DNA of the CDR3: TGTGCCTGGAGTGACCGGGAGGGCAGCGATGAGCAGTTCTTC. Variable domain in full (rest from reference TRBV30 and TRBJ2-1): SQTIHQWPATLVQPVGSPLSLECTVEGTSNPNLYWYRQAAGRGLQLLFYSVGIGQISSEVPQNLSASRPQDRQFILSSKKLLLSDSGFYLCAWSDREGSDEQFFGPGTRLTVL.

The CDR3 region is CSVQQGVVEKLFF. The CDR3 DNA sequence: TGCAGCGTTCAACAGGGGGTGGTAGAAAAACTGTTTTTT. The rearrangement joins TRBV29-1 to TRBJ1-4, with 8 bases matching TRBD1. The trim removed 5 bases at V and 8 bases at J, leaving 7 bases unmatched. The CDR3 contains 13 residues. CDR1 and CDR2 (germline): SQVTM, ANQGSEA.

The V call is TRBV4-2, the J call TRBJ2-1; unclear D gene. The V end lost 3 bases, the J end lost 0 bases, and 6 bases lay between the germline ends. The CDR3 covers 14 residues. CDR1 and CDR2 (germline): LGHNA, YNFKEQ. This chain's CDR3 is CASSHGSSYNEQFF. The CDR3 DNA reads TGTGCCAGCAGCCATGGAAGCTCCTACAATGAGCAGTTCTTC.

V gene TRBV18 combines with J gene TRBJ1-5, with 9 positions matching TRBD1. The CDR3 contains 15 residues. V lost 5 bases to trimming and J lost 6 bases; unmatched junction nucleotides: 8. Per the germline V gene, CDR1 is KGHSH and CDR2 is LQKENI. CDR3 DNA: TGTGCCAGCTCAAGGCGGGACAGGGAATTTCAGCCCCAGCATTTT. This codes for CASSRRDREFQPQHF.

The chain's CDR3 is CASSGRSGANVLTF. In nucleotides, the CDR3 is TGTGCCAGCAGCGGACGCTCTGGGGCCAACGTCCTGACTTTC. This rearrangement joins TRBV6-1 to TRBJ2-6, with D hard to call. Germline-derived CDR1 and CDR2 are MNHNS and SASEGT. CDR3 length: 14 residues. The V end lost 6 bases, the J end lost 0 bases, and 6 bases lay between the germline ends.

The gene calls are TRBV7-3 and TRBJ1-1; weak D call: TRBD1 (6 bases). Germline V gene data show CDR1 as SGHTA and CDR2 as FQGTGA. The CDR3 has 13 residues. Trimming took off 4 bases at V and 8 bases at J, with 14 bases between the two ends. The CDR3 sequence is CASSSQLGAEAFF. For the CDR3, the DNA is TGTGCCAGCAGCTCCCAACTGGGGGCCGAAGCTTTCTTT.

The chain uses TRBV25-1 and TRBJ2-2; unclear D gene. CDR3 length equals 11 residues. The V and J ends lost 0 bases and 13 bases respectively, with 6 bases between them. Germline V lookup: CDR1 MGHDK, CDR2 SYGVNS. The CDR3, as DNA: TGTGCCAGCAGTGAATACTCGTCGCTGTTTTTT. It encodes CASSEYSSLFF. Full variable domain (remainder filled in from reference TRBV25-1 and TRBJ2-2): EADIYQTPRYLVIGTGKKITLECSQTMGHDKMYWYQQDPGMELHLIHYSYGVNSTEKGDLSSESTVSRIRTEHFPLTLESARPSHTSQYLCASSEYSSLFFGEGSRLTVL.

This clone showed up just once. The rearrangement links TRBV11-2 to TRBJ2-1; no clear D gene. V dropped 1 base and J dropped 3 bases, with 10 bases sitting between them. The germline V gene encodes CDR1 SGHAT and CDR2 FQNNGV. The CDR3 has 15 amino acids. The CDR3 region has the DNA TGTGCCAGCAGCTTAGGTCAGCCTTTCTACAATGAGCAGTTCTTC. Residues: CASSLGQPFYNEQFF.

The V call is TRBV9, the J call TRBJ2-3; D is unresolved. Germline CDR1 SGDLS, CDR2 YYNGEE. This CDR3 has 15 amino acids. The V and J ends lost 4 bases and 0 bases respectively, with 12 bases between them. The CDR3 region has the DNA TGTGCCAGCAGCAAACAAAGCGCCAGCACAGATACGCAGTATTTT. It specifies CASSKQSASTDTQYF.

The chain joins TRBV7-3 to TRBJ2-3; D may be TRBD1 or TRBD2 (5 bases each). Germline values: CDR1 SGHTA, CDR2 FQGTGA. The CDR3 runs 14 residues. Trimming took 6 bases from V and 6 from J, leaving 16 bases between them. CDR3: CASSLRGTGDTQYF. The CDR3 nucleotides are TGTGCCAGCAGTCTAAGGGGCACGGGGGATACGCAGTATTTT. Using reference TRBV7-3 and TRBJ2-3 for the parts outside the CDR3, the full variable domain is GAGVSQTPSNKVTEKGKYVELRCDPISGHTALYWYRQSLGQGPEFLIYFQGTGAADDSGLPNDRFFAVRPEGSVSTLKIQRTERGDSAVYLCASSLRGTGDTQYFGPGTRLTVL.

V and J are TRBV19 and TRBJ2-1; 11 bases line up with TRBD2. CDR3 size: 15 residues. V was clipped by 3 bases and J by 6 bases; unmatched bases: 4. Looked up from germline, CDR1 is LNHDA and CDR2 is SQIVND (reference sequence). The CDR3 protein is CASSITGTSGNEQFF. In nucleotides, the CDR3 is TGTGCCAGTAGTATCACCGGGACTAGCGGCAATGAGCAGTTCTTC. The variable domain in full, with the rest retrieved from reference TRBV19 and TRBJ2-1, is DGGITQSPKYLFRKEGQNVTLSCEQNLNHDAMYWYRQDPGQGLRLIYYSQIVNDFQKGDIAEGYSVSREKKESFPLTVTSAQKNPTAFYLCASSITGTSGNEQFFGPGTRLTVL.

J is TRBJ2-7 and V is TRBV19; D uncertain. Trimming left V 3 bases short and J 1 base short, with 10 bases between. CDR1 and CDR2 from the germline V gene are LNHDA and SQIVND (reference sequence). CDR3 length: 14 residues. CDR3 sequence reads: CASSILLDSYEQYF. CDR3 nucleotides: TGTGCCAGTAGTATTCTACTCGATTCCTACGAGCAGTACTTC.

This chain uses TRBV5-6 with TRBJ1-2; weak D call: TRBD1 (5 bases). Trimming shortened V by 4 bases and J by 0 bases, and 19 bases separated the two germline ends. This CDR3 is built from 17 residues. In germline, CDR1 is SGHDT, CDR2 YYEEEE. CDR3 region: CASSPDIFAPTNYGYTF. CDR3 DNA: TGTGCCAGCAGCCCGGACATTTTCGCGCCTACTAACTATGGCTACACCTTC. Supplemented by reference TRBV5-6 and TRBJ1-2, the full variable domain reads DAGVTQSPTHLIKTRGQQVTLRCSPKSGHDTVSWYQQALGQGPQFIFQYYEEEERQRGNFPDRFSGHQFPNYSSELNVNALLLGDSALYLCASSPDIFAPTNYGYTFGSGTRLTVV.

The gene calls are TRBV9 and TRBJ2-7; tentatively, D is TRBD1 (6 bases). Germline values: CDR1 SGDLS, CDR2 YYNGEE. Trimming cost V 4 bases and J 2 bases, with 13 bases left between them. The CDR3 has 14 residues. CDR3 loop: CASSMGHYAYEQYF. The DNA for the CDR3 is TGTGCCAGCAGCATGGGACACTACGCCTACGAGCAGTACTTC.

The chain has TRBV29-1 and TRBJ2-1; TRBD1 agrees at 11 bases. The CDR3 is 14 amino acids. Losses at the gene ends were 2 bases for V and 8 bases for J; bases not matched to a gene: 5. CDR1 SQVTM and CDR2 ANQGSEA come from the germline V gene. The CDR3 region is CSVEPGQGVYEQFF. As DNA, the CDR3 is TGCAGCGTTGAACCGGGACAGGGGGTCTATGAGCAGTTCTTC.

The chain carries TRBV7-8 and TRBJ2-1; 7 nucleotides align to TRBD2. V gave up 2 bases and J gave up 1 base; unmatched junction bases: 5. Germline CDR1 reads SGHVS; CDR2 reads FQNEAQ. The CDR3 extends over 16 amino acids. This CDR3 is CASSLLGGSSYNEQFF. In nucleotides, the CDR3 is TGTGCCAGCAGCTTACTTGGCGGGAGTTCCTACAATGAGCAGTTCTTC.

The DNA of the CDR3 is TGTGCCAGCAGCCCCACTAGCGGCACAGATACGCAGTATTTT. Protein sequence: CASSPTSGTDTQYF. This chain joins TRBV5-6 and TRBJ2-3; TRBD2 matches at 7 bases. From germline, CDR1 is SGHDT and CDR2 YYEEEE. The CDR3 extends over 14 amino acids. V shed 4 bases, J shed 1 base, and the junction held 3 bases outside the gene matches. The variable domain in full, with the rest retrieved from reference TRBV5-6 and TRBJ2-3, is DAGVTQSPTHLIKTRGQQVTLRCSPKSGHDTVSWYQQALGQGPQFIFQYYEEEERQRGNFPDRFSGHQFPNYSSELNVNALLLGDSALYLCASSPTSGTDTQYFGPGTRLTVL.

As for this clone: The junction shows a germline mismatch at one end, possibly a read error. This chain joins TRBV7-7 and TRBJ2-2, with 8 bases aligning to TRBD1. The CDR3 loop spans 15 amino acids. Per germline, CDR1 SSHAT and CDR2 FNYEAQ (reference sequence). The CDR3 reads CASSPGTGNTGELFF. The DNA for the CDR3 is TGTGCTAGCAGCCCCGGGACAGGGAACACCGGGGAGCTGTTTTTT. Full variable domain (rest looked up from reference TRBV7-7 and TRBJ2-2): GAGVSQSPRYKVTKRGQDVTLRCDPISSHATLYWYQQALGQGPEFLTYFNYEAQPDKSGLPSDRFSAERPEGSISTLTIQRTEQRDSAMYRCASSPGTGNTGELFFGEGSRLTVL.

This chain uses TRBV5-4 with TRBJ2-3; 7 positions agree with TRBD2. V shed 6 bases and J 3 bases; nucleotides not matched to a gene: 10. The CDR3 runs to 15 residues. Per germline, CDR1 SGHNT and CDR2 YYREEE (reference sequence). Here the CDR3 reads CASKSSGLRTDTQYF. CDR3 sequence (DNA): TGTGCCAGCAAATCTAGCGGTCTCCGGACAGATACGCAGTATTTT.

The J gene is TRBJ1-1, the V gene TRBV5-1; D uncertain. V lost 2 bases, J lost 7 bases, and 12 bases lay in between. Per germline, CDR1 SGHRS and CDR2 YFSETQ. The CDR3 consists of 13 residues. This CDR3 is CASSLGSVGEAFF. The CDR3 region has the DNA TGCGCCAGCAGCTTAGGGAGTGTAGGTGAAGCTTTCTTT.